Listed below are T cell receptor beta chains from one sample, sequenced in a study of cytomegalovirus exposure and HLA in healthy donors. Method: immunoSEQ multiplex PCR; TCRdb's copy keeps in-frame clones and lacks some. The sample consists of 110,000 or so clones, about 80% of them appearing once. The sequenced material came from PBMCs. These receptors originate from a man between 25 and 39 years old in good health and CMV-seronegative. Each CDR3 is given with its conserved first and last residue. The D gene is left open where the match is weak. Not every row has a clone size; where given, it reads once, few, many or a size class.

V gene	D gene	J gene	clone size	CDR3 DNA	CDR3 protein
TRBV4-1	NA	TRBJ1-2	once	TGCGCCAGCAGCCCTCAGGAGGCGGGCGGGGGCTACACCTTC	CASSPQEAGGGYTF
TRBV19	NA	TRBJ1-5	NA	TGTGCCAGTAGTAGTGCCAGTCGCAATCAGCCCCAGCATTTT	CASSSASRNQPQHF
TRBV7-6	NA	TRBJ2-3	few	TGTGCCAGCAGCTTAAGGGACACTCCCACAGATACGCAGTATTTT	CASSLRDTPTDTQYF
TRBV4-1	NA	TRBJ1-5	NA	TGCGCCAGCAGCCAAGACAGGGGCCAGCCCCAGCATTTT	CASSQDRGQPQHF
TRBV27	NA	TRBJ2-1	NA	TGTGCCAGCAGTCCGAGGGGCCTAGCGCACGATGAGCAGTTCTTC	CASSPRGLAHDEQFF
TRBV28	NA	TRBJ2-2	NA	TGTGCCAGCAGTTTCTTAGCGGATCCAACCGGGGAGCTGTTTTTT	CASSFLADPTGELFF
TRBV29-1	TRBD1	TRBJ2-4	NA	TGCAGCGTTTTGGGACAGAGAGCCAAAAACATTCAGTACTTC	CSVLGQRAKNIQYF
TRBV5-1	TRBD2	TRBJ2-5	few	TGCGCCAGCAGCCAAGCGGGACTAGCGGCCCAAGAGACCCAGTACTTC	CASSQAGLAAQETQYF
TRBV15	NA	TRBJ2-7	NA	TGTGCCACCAGCAGAGACCTGGGGGCCACCTACGAGCAGTACTTC	CATSRDLGATYEQYF
TRBV7-6	NA	TRBJ1-5	NA	TGTGCCAGCAGCCCACAGGGTTTCGGTCAGCCCCAGCATTTT	CASSPQGFGQPQHF
TRBV2	NA	TRBJ1-2	NA	TGTGCCAGCAGTGATGCAGGGGACGGCTACACCTTC	CASSDAGDGYTF
TRBV27	TRBD1	TRBJ2-5	NA	TGTGCCAGCAGCCTTTCATCGGACAGGGGGCGGGGGGAGACCCAGTACTTC	CASSLSSDRGRGETQYF
TRBV9	NA	TRBJ1-3	NA	TGTGCCAGCAGCCAAACAGGAGACTCCTCTGGAAACACCATATATTTT	CASSQTGDSSGNTIYF
TRBV5-5	TRBD1	TRBJ1-3	few	TGTGCCAGCAGCCCCATGCCGGGACAGTCGTCAAGAAACACCATATATTTT	CASSPMPGQSSRNTIYF
TRBV7-2	NA	TRBJ1-5	once	TGTGCCAGCAGCTTACCCGGGTTGTATCAGCCCCAGCATTTT	CASSLPGLYQPQHF
TRBV6-6	NA	TRBJ1-1	few	TGTGCCAGCAGTTACTCCCCTAGTTCGGGTTCGGAAGCTTTCTTT	CASSYSPSSGSEAFF
TRBV5-1	TRBD2	TRBJ2-1	NA	TGCGCCAGCGGCCCGATAGCGGGGGCTTACAATGAGCAGTTCTTC	CASGPIAGAYNEQFF
TRBV5-3	NA	TRBJ2-3	once	TGTGCCAGAAGCTTGGTTCCGGGGGTAAGCACAGATACGCAGTATTTT	CARSLVPGVSTDTQYF
TRBV28	NA	TRBJ2-7	few	TGTGCCAGCAGTCCCCCCCGGGTAACCTCCTACGAGCAGTACTTC	CASSPPRVTSYEQYF
TRBV7-8	NA	TRBJ1-1	NA	TGTGCCAGCAGCTTCGGCCAGGTCCCTGAAGCTTTCTTT	CASSFGQVPEAFF
TRBV19	NA	TRBJ2-5	NA	TGTGCCAGTAGTTCATACCAGGAACAAGAGACCCAGTACTTC	CASSSYQEQETQYF
TRBV6-1	NA	TRBJ1-1	few	TGTGCCAGCAGGGGACATGCTACGGTCGAGGGTGAAGCTTTCTTT	CASRGHATVEGEAFF